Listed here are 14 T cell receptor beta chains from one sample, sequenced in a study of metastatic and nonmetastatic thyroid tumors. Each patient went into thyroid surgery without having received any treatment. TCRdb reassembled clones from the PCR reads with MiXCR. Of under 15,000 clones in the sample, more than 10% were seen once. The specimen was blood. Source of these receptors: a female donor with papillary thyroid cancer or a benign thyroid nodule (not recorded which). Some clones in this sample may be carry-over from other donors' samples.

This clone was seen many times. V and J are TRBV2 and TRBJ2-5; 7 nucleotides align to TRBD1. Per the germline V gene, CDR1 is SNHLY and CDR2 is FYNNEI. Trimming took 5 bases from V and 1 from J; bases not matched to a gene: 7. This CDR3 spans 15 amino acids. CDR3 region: CASSRQGPLQETQYF. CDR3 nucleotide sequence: TGTGCCAGCAGTCGACAGGGCCCTCTCCAAGAGACCCAGTACTTC.

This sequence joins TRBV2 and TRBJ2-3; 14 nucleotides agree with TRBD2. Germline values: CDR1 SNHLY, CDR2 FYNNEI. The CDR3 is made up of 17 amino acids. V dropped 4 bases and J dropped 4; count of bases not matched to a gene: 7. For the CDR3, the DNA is TGTGCCAGCAGTGCGGGGACTAGCGGGAGAGGGTCAGATACGCAGTATTTT. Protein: CASSAGTSGRGSDTQYF.

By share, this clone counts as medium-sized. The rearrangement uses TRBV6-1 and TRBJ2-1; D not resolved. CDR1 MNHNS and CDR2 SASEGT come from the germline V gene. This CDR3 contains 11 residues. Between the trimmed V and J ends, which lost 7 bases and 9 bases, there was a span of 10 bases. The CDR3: CASKRSGEQFF. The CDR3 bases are TGTGCCAGCAAAAGGTCGGGTGAGCAGTTCTTC.

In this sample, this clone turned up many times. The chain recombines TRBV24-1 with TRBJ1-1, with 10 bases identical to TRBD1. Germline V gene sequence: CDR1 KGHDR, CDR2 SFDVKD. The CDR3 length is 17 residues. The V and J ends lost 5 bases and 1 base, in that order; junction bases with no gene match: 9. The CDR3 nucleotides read TGTGCCACCAGTGTAGGGGGGACAGGGGCTAAGAACACTGAAGCTTTCTTT. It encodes CATSVGGTGAKNTEAFF.

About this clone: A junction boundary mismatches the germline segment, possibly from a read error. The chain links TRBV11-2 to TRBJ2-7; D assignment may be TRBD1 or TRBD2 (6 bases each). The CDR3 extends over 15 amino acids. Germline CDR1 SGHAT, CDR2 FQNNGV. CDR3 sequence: CASGFESGGNYEQCF. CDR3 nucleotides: TGTGCCAGCGGCTTCGAATCCGGGGGCAACTACGAGCAGTGCTTC. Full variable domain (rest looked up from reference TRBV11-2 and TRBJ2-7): EAGVAQSPRYKIIEKRQSVAFWCNPISGHATLYWYQQILGQGPKLLIQFQNNGVVDDSQLPKDRFSAERLKGVDSTLKIQPAKLEDSAVYLCASGFESGGNYEQCFGPGTRLTVT.

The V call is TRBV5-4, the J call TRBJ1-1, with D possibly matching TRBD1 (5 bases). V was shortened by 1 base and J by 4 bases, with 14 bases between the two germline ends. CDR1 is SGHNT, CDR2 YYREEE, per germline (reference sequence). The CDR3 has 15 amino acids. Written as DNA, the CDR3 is TGTGCCAGCAGCTTGAACCCTGGGGGGATCACTGAAGCTTTCTTT. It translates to CASSLNPGGITEAFF.

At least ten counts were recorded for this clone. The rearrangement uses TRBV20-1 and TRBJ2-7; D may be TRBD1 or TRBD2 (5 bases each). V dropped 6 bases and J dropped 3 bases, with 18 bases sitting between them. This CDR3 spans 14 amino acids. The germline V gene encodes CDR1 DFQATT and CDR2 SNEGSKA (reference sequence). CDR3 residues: CSAGPILGVYEQYF. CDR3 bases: TGCAGTGCCGGACCTATCCTGGGGGTCTACGAGCAGTACTTC.

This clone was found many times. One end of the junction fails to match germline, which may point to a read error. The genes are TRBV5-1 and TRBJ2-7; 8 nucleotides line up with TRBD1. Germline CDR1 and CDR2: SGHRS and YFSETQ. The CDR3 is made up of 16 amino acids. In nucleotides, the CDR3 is TGCACCAGCAGCTTGCGTTCTACAGGGGGAATCTACGAGCAGTACTTC. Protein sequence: CTSSLRSTGGIYEQYF. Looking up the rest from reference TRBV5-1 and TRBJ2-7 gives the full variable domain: KAGVTQTPRYLIKTRGQQVTLSCSPISGHRSVSWYQQTPGQGLQFLFEYFSETQRNKGNFPGRFSGRQFSNSRSEMNVSTLELGDSALYLCTSSLRSTGGIYEQYFGPGTRLTVT.

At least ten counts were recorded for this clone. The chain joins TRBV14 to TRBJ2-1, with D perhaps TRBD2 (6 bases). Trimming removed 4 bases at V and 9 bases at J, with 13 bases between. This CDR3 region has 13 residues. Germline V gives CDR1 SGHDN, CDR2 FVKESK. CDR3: CASSLQEGGEQFF. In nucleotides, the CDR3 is TGTGCCAGCAGCCTTCAAGAGGGAGGTGAGCAGTTCTTC. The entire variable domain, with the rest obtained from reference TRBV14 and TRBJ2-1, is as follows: EAGVTQFPSHSVIEKGQTVTLRCDPISGHDNLYWYRRVMGKEIKFLLHFVKESKQDESGMPNNRFLAERTGGTYSTLKVQPAELEDSGVYFCASSLQEGGEQFFGPGTRLTVL.

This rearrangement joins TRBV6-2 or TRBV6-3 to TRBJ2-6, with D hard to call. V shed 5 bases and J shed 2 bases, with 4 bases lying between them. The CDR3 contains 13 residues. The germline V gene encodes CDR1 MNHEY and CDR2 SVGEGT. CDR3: CASSLAGANVLTF. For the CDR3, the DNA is TGTGCCAGCAGTCTCGCTGGGGCCAACGTCCTGACTTTC.

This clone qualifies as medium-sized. The CDR3 DNA sequence: TGTGCCATCAGCCCCCCGAAAGTGGGAGGGGCCAACGTCCTGACTTTC. Amino acid sequence: CAISPPKVGGANVLTF. J is TRBJ2-6 and V is TRBV10-3, with D uncertain. Germline V gene lookup returns CDR1 ENHRY and CDR2 SYGVKD. V was trimmed by 6 bases and J by 4 bases, leaving 16 bases between them. CDR3 length equals 16 residues.

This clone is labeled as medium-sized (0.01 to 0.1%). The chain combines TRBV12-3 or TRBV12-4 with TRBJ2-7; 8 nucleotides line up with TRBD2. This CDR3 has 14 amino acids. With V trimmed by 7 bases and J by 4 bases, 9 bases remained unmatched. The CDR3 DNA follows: TGTGCCAGCACGGGGGGGATCCAGTTTTACGAGCAGTACTTC. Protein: CASTGGIQFYEQYF.

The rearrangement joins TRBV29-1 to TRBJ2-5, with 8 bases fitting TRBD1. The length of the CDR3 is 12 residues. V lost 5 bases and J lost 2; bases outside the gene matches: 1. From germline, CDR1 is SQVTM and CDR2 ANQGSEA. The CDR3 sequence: CSVRTGQETQYF. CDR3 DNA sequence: TGCAGCGTTCGGACAGGGCAAGAGACCCAGTACTTC.

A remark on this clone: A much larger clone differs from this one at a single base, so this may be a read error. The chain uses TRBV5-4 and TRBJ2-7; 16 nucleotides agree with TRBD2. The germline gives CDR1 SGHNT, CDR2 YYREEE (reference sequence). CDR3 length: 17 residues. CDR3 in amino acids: CSSSLPGLAGGPYEQYF. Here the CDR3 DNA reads TGTTCCAGCAGCTTACCGGGACTAGCGGGAGGGCCCTACGAGCAGTACTTC.